Given below is one T cell receptor beta chain in context. The antigen this receptor binds is unknown. Base qualities are missing; no much larger clone stands one base away. Collaborating institutions collected whole blood in K2EDTA tubes following their own protocols. For TCRbeta analysis, collaborator samples were shipped as frozen whole blood, as isolated PBMCs, or as DNA extracted from either sample type. This sample was taken from a study of blood T cell repertoires in COVID-19 (dated by TCRdb to 2020 to 2021). About the study as a whole: Collaborator samples came from the United States, Italy and Spain and covered acute and convalescent phases of COVID-19. Subjects who had been exposed to COVID-19, were actively infected with it, or had recovered from it provided the deeply sampled blood TCRbeta repertoires that made up the dataset. The sample metadata nearly always contained a de-identified subject ID, COVID-19 status, age in years and sex. Where HLA class I and class II types were available, the types were taken from metadata supplied by the sample provider, not from assay-based typing. The repertoires were released in a freely available public database intended as a resource for research on the immune response to SARS-CoV-2. The samples were drawn from the first 160 participants of the ongoing ImmuneRACE study and from some 1,300 subjects provided by 6 global collaborators. The material from the prospective study consisted of cDNA or gDNA derived from T cells, B-cell-depleted T cells, or PBMCs. Beyond this particular receptor, the publication reports: Clinical and demographic metadata were provided uncurated, with the amount varying by source and participant.

TCRbeta CDR3 regions were amplified from genomic DNA using the immunoSEQ Assay, a bias-controlled multiplex PCR. The study's processing was this. Nucleated cell counts per sample were estimated from amplification of reference gene primers within the assay. Sequence reads were collapsed and filtered to measure the absolute abundance of every unique TCRbeta CDR3 rearrangement. For each sample, productive Simpson clonality was calculated as the square root of Simpson's diversity index across productive rearrangements. TCRdb obtained this table from immuneACCESS and retained in-frame rearrangements with V and J assigned. These tables miss some clones; where compared with another copy, unresolved V genes account for less than half of the shortfall, and the remainder is unexplained. V and J calls and clone size come straight from that table; D and trimming were deduced from the DNA. The sample yields under 200,000 clones; 84% were counted once. The top ten constitute approximately 14% of the sample.

The germline V gene (reference sequence) supplies CDR1 LNHDA and CDR2 SQIVND. From cysteine to phenylalanine, the CDR3 is 13 amino acids long. Only the CDR3 region is kept as DNA, spanning 39 bases read in frame from base 1. Trimming costs V 2 bases and J 3 bases, and their ends lie 7 bases apart. The source is a man aged 18 to 30 with active or convalescent COVID-19. The chain uses TRBV19 and TRBJ1-1; the D gene is not confidently resolved. Sequencing used peripheral blood. The DNA sequence reads TGTGCCAGTAGTATACCCGGAGACACTGAAGCTTTCTTT. It is translated as CASSIPGDTEAFF.